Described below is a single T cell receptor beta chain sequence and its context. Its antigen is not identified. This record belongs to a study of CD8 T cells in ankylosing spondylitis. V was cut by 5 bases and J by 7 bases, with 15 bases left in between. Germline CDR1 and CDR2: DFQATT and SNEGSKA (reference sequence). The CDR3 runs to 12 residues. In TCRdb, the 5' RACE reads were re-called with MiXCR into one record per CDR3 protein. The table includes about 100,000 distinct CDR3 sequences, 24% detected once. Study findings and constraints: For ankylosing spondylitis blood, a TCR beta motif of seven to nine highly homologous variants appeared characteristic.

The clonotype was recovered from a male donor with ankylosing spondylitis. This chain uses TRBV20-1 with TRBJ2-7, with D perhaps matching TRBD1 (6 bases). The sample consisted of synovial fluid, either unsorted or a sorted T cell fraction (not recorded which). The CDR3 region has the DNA TGCAGTGCTGTCTCAGGGGCAGATGAGCAGTACTTC. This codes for CSAVSGADEQYF.